Listed here are 17 T cell receptor beta chains from one sample, sequenced in a study of CD8+ T cells in alopecia areata. cDNA prepared by RNA extraction and subsequent reverse transcription served as the template for sequencing. This table comes from immunoSEQ multiplex PCR, and its TCRdb copy is limited to in-frame clones, with some not included. The sample was found to contain around 110,000 clones, and every one recurs. Sequencing used lesional skin. These receptors all stem from a C3H/HeJ mouse with alopecia areata. MHC haplotype here: H2-k.

On this clone itself: The genes and germline here are from mouse. The CDR3: CASSDGQPNTEVFF. The CDR3 DNA, read in part, is TGTGCCAGCAGTGACGGACAACCAAACACA. V and J are TRBV13-1 and TRBJ1-1; a possible D gene is TRBD1 (5 bases). Sequencing ends 4 residues short of the CDR3 end; the germline J gene provides the rest. The length of the CDR3 is 14 residues. The germline V gene encodes CDR1 NSHNY and CDR2 SYGAGN. V lost 2 bases and J lost 0, with 8 bases in between.

With regard to this clone: The gene symbols are mouse symbols. The DNA ends 4 residues before the CDR3 does, and the rest of the CDR3 is filled in from the germline J gene. The chain couples TRBV13-3 to TRBJ2-4; weak D call: TRBD1 (6 bases). Looked up from germline, CDR1 is NNHDY and CDR2 is SYVADS. The V gene lost 3 bases and the J gene lost 0 bases, with 11 bases spanning the gap. This CDR3 contains 15 residues. The sequenced part of the CDR3 DNA is TGTGCCAGCAGTGCTGGACAGTCTAGTCAAAAC. It yields the protein CASSAGQSSQN. The CDR3 as a whole reads CASSAGQSSQNTLYF.

As regards this clone: These gene names are mouse names. Read coverage stops 4 residues before the CDR3 terminus; the germline J gene supplies the remainder. This chain connects TRBV19 to TRBJ1-2; 11 nucleotides line up with TRBD1. J was trimmed by 0 bases and V by 4 bases; bases with no gene match: 8. CDR1 FNHDT and CDR2 SITEND come from the germline V gene (reference sequence). CDR3 length equals 17 residues. CDR3 bases read: TGTGCCAGCAGTTCCGGGACAGGGGGGTTTGCAAACTCC. It encodes CASSSGTGGFANS. From start to end, the CDR3 is CASSSGTGGFANSDYTF. Variable domain in full (rest from reference TRBV19 and TRBJ1-2): GGIITQTPKFLIGQEGQKLTLKCQQNFNHDTMYWYRQDSGKGLRLIYYSITENDLQKGDLSEGYDASREKKSSFSLTVTSAQKNEMAVFLCASSSGTGGFANSDYTFGSGTRLLVI.

There are a few counts of this clone. Gene names and germline refer to mouse. The CDR3 end falls 4 residues outside the read, so it is completed with the germline J gene. V and J are TRBV19 and TRBJ1-4, with D uncertain. CDR1 FNHDT and CDR2 SITEND come from the germline V gene (reference sequence). The CDR3 extends over 15 amino acids. V dropped 2 bases and J dropped 1 base, with 9 bases sitting between them. CDR3 loop: CASSMTTPSNERLFF. The CDR3 DNA, read in part, is TGTGCCAGCAGTATGACGACACCTTCCAACGAA.

Turning to this clone: Mouse names are used for the genes. The sequenced fragment ends 4 residues before the CDR3 boundary, so the rest is inferred from the germline J gene. The rearrangement uses TRBV13-3 and TRBJ1-1; D is perhaps TRBD1 (6 bases). The CDR3 extends over 13 amino acids. CDR1 and CDR2 from the germline V gene are NNHDY and SYVADS. CDR3 protein: CASSPSGTTEVFF. The sequenced part of the CDR3 DNA is TGTGCCAGCAGCCCCTCCGGGACAACA.

Turning to this clone: Germline and genes here are mouse. Here the CDR3 reads CASRSTGSYEQYF. The part of the CDR3 DNA that was read is TGTGCTAGCAGATCCACAGGGAGTTAT. V usage is TRBV17 and J usage is TRBJ2-7; a possible D gene is TRBD1 (6 bases). The read ends 4 residues early relative to the CDR3; the germline J gene fills the gap. This CDR3 contains 13 residues. The germline gives CDR1 MNHDT, CDR2 YYDKIL. The full variable domain, completed using reference TRBV17 and TRBJ2-7, is DTTVKQNPRYKLARVGKPVNLICSQTMNHDTMYWYQKKPNQAPKLLLFYYDKILNREADTFEKFQSSRPNNSFCSLYIGSAGLEYSAMYLCASRSTGSYEQYFGPGTRLTVL.

Comments on this clone: Gene names and germline refer to mouse. Incomplete CDR3 DNA: TGTGCCAGCGGTGATGGGGACATTGCAAACACA. It yields the protein CASGDGDIANT. From start to end, the CDR3 is CASGDGDIANTEVFF. The chain combines TRBV13-2 with TRBJ1-1, with D possibly TRBD1 on 6 matching bases. Read sequence stops 4 residues before the CDR3 end, and the germline J gene provides the missing end. Deletions cut 0 bases from V and 0 bases from J, with 9 bases between. The CDR3 length is 15 residues. CDR1 is NNHNN, CDR2 SYGAGS, per germline (reference sequence).

As for this clone: All gene names here are mouse names. The read terminates 4 residues ahead of where the CDR3 ends, so the germline J gene completes it. The chain carries TRBV17 and TRBJ2-7, with D possibly being TRBD1 (5 bases). This CDR3 has 14 residues. V lost 1 base and J lost 0, with 7 bases in between. Germline V gene lookup returns CDR1 MNHDT and CDR2 YYDKIL. The CDR3 DNA, read in part, is TGTGCTAGCAGTAGAGGACAGCACTCCTAT. Amino acids: CASSRGQHSY. In full, the CDR3 is CASSRGQHSYEQYF.

About this clone itself: The listed genes are named as in mouse. The read finishes 4 residues shy of the CDR3 end, and the germline J gene is used to complete it. The chain recombines TRBV19 with TRBJ2-1; TRBD2 matches at 7 bases. This CDR3 has 14 amino acids. Trimming at V came to 3 bases and at J to 3 bases, leaving 3 bases not matched to a gene. Germline CDR1 reads FNHDT; CDR2 reads SITEND (reference sequence). The chain's CDR3 is CASSTRLGYAEQFF. Incomplete CDR3 DNA: TGTGCCAGCAGTACCCGACTGGGCTATGCT.

About this clone: Gene names are mouse gene names. Read sequence stops 4 residues before the CDR3 end, and the germline J gene provides the missing end. The rearrangement joins TRBV13-3 to TRBJ1-1; no definite D call. This CDR3 contains 15 residues. CDR1 is NNHDY and CDR2 is SYVADS in the germline V gene. V lost 2 bases, J lost 0 bases, and 11 bases lay in between. The CDR3 DNA, read in part, is TGTGCCAGCAGTGACCAGCGCAAAACAAACACA. The encoded protein is CASSDQRKTNT. The whole CDR3 protein reads CASSDQRKTNTEVFF.

This clone was seen a few times. Gene names are the mouse ones. The missing CDR3 end, 4 residues past where the read stops, is filled in from the germline J gene. The J gene is TRBJ2-1, the V gene TRBV13-3, with TRBD1 matching over 8 bases. Germline CDR1 NNHDY, CDR2 SYVADS. The trim removed 3 bases at V and 5 bases at J, leaving 4 bases unmatched. The CDR3 length is 14 residues. The chain's CDR3 is CASSGTGNDAEQFF. CDR3 DNA (partial): TGTGCCAGCAGTGGGACAGGGAATGATGCT.

The table lists this clone with a few counts. The gene symbols are mouse symbols. The observed sequence ends 4 residues before the CDR3 terminus, with the missing tail filled in from the germline J gene. The V and J genes are TRBV13-3 and TRBJ2-7; 9 bases agree with TRBD1. After removal of 3 bases from V and 2 bases from J, the junction contained 6 bases not matched to a gene. Germline V gene lookup returns CDR1 NNHDY and CDR2 SYVADS. This CDR3 contains 15 residues. Incomplete CDR3 DNA: TGTGCCAGCAGTGGACCGGGACAGGGAGCCTAT. It specifies CASSGPGQGAY. The entire CDR3 is CASSGPGQGAYEQYF.

Notes on this clone: Genes and germline come from the mouse. The sequenced fragment ends 4 residues before the CDR3 boundary, so the rest is inferred from the germline J gene. J is TRBJ2-5 and V is TRBV13-1; 9 nucleotides line up with TRBD2. There are 14 residues in the CDR3. Per the germline V gene, CDR1 is NSHNY and CDR2 is SYGAGN. V shed 6 bases and J 3 bases; nucleotides not matched to a gene: 5. This CDR3 reads CASNTGGRQDTQYF. Partial CDR3 DNA: TGTGCCAGCAACACTGGGGGGAGGCAAGAC.

This clone turned up a few times. Gene names denote mouse genes. The sequenced fragment ends 4 residues before the CDR3 boundary, so the rest is inferred from the germline J gene. The chain couples TRBV13-1 to TRBJ2-1; 7 nucleotides align to TRBD2. The CDR3 is made up of 14 amino acids. Germline assignment: CDR1 NSHNY and CDR2 SYGAGN. The chain's CDR3 is CASSGNWGGAEQFF. Incomplete CDR3 DNA: TGTGCCAGCAGTGGGAACTGGGGTGGGGCT.

About this clone itself: The gene names here belong to mouse. The read terminates 4 residues ahead of where the CDR3 ends, so the germline J gene completes it. The V and J genes are TRBV1 and TRBJ2-1, with D unresolved. V gave up 1 base and J gave up 1 base, with 8 bases separating them. The CDR3 is made up of 15 amino acids. In germline, CDR1 is NSQYPW, CDR2 LRSPGD (reference sequence). CDR3 residues: CTCSAGSGNYAEQFF. The DNA read from the CDR3 is TGCACCTGCAGTGCAGGGTCAGGAAACTATGCT.

This clone was seen more than once but under ten times. Mouse names are used for the genes. The CDR3 extends 4 residues past the end of the read, so its final part is completed from the germline J gene. The J gene is TRBJ1-1, the V gene TRBV19; 7 bases fit TRBD1. The CDR3 sequence is 13 residues long. Trimming removed 7 bases from V and 3 bases from J; junction bases left unmatched: 6. Germline V gene lookup returns CDR1 FNHDT and CDR2 SITEND (reference sequence). The DNA read from the CDR3 is TGTGCCAGCTCCCAAGGGACAGACACA. This gives the protein CASSQGTDT. The full CDR3 reads CASSQGTDTEVFF.

On this clone: Genes here carry mouse names. The read ends 4 residues shy of where the CDR3 ends; the end is completed using the germline J gene. This chain links TRBV19 with TRBJ2-7, with TRBD2 as a possible D gene (7 bases). This CDR3 is 15 amino acids long. The ends were cut back, 2 bases at V and 0 bases at J, with 12 bases in the middle. Germline CDR1 is FNHDT and CDR2 is SITEND (reference sequence). The CDR3 bases that were read are TGTGCCAGCAGTATCTGGGGGCCGAGCTCCTAT. Encoded protein: CASSIWGPSSY. The whole CDR3 sequence reads CASSIWGPSSYEQYF.